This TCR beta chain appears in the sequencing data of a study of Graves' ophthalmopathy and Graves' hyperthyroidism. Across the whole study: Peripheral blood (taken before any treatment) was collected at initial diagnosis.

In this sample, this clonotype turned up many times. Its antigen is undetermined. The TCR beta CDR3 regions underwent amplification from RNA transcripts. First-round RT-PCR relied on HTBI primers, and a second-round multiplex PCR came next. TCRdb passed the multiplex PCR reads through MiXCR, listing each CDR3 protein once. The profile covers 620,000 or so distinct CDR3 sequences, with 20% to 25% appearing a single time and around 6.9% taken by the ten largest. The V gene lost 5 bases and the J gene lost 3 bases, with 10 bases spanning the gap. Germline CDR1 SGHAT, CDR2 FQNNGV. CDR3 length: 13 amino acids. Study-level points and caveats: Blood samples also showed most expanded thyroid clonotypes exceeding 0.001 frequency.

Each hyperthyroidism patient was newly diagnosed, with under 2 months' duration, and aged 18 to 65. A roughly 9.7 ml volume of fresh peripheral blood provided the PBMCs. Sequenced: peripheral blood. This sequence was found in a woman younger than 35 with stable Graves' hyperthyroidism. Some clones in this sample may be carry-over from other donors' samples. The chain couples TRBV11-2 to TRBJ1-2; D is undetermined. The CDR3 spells CASSAVGHYGYTF. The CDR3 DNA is TGTGCCAGCAGCGCGGTGGGTCACTATGGCTACACCTTC.